This T cell receptor (beta chain) was captured in a study of T cell changes during pregnancy in multiple sclerosis. This clone showed up just once. The CDR3 runs 16 residues. Losses at the gene ends were 4 bases for V and 7 bases for J; bases not matched to a gene: 8. The germline gives CDR1 SEHNR, CDR2 FQNEAQ (reference sequence). Some clones are missing from TCRdb's copy, which holds only in-frame ones; the method was immunoSEQ multiplex PCR. The table records 30,000 to 45,000 clones, 92% of them present only once. The source material was CD8+ T cells from peripheral blood mononuclear cells, sampled before pregnancy. The receptor's source is a female donor with multiple sclerosis, enrolled in a pregnancy study. This rearrangement joins TRBV7-9 to TRBJ2-2; TRBD1 matches 11 bases. CDR3 DNA: TGTGCCAGCAGCTCCCCGGACAGGGGGCAAGGCGGGGAGCTGTTTTTT. The encoded protein is CASSSPDRGQGGELFF.